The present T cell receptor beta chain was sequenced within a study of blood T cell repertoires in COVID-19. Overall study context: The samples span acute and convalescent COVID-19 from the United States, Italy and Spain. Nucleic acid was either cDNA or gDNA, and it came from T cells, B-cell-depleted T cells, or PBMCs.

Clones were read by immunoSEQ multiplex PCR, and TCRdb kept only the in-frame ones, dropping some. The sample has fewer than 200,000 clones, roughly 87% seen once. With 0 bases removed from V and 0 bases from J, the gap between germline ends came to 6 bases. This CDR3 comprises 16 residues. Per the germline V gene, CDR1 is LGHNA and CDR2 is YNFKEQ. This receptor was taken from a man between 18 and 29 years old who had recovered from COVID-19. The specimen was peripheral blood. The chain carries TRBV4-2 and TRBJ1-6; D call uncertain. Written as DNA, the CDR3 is TGTGCCAGCAGCCAAGATGGAGACTCCTATAATTCACCCCTCCACTTT. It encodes CASSQDGDSYNSPLHF.